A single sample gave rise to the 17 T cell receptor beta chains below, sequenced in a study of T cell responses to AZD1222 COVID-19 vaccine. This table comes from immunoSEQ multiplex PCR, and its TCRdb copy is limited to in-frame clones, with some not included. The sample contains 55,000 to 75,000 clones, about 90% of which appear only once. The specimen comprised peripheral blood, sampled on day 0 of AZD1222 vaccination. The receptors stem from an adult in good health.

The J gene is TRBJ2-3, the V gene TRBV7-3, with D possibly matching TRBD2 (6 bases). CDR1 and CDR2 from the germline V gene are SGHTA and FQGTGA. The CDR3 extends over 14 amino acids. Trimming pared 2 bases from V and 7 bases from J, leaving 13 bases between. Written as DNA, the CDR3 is TGTGCCAGCAGCTTAGGTGTCGGCGGGAATACGCAGTATTTT. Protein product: CASSLGVGGNTQYF.

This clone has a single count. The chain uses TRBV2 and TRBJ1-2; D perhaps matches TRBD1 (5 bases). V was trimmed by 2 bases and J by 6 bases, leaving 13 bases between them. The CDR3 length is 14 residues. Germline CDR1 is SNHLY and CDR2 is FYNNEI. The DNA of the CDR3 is TGTGCCAGCAGTGAATGGCAGGGCACGGATGGCTACACCTTC. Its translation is CASSEWQGTDGYTF.

The CDR3 nucleotides read TGTGCCAGCAGTTCCTCCGGGACTAGCGCGGGAGATACGCAGTATTTT. Translated: CASSSSGTSAGDTQYF. V and J are TRBV6-5 and TRBJ2-3; 10 positions match TRBD2. V dropped 4 bases and J dropped 5; count of bases not matched to a gene: 9. CDR3 size: 16 residues. Per the germline V gene, CDR1 is MNHEY and CDR2 is SVGAGI.

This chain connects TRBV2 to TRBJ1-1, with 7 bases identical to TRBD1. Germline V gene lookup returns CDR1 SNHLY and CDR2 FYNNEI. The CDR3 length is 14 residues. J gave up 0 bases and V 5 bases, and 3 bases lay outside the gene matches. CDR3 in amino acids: CASSWGTVNTEAFF. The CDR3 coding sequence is TGTGCCAGCAGTTGGGGGACAGTGAACACTGAAGCTTTCTTT.

This chain's CDR3 is CASSGQVISEKLFF. DNA of the CDR3: TGTGCCAGTAGTGGACAGGTTATCTCTGAAAAACTGTTTTTT. The V and J genes are TRBV19 and TRBJ1-4, with 7 positions matching TRBD1. Germline V gene lookup returns CDR1 LNHDA and CDR2 SQIVND (reference sequence). This CDR3 has 14 amino acids. The ends lost 5 bases at V and 7 bases at J; junction bases unmatched: 7.

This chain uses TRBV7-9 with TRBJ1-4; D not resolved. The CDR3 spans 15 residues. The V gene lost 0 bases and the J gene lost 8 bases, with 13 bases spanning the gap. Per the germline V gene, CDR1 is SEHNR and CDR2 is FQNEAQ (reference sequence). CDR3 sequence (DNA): TGTGCCAGCAGCTTAGCAAGGCAGGTGGAAGAAAAACTGTTTTTT. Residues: CASSLARQVEEKLFF.

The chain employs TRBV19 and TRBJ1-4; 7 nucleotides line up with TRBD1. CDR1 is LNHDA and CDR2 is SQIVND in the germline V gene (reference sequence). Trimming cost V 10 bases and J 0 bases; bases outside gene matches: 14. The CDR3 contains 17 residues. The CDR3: CATRRGTASATNEKLFF. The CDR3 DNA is TGTGCCACGCGGAGGGGGACAGCGTCTGCAACTAATGAAAAACTGTTTTTT.

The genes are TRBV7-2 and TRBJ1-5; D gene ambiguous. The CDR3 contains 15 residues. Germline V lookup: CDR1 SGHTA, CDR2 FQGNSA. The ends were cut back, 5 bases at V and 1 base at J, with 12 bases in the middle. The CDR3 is CASSQLRGSNQPQHF. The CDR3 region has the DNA TGTGCCAGCAGCCAGCTACGCGGCAGCAATCAGCCCCAGCATTTT.

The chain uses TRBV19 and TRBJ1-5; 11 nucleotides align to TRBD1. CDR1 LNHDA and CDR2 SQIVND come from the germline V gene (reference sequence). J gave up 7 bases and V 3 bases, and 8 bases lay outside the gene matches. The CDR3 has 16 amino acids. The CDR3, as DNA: TGTGCCAGTAGTATTGGGGACAGGGGGTTGAGACAGCCCCAGCATTTT. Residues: CASSIGDRGLRQPQHF.

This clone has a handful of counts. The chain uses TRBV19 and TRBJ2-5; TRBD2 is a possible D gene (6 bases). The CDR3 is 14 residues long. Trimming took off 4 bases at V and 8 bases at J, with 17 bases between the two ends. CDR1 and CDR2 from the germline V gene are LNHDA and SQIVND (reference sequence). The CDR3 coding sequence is TGTGCCAGTAGTAAAGGTGATAGCGGTAAAACCCAGTACTTC. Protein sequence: CASSKGDSGKTQYF.

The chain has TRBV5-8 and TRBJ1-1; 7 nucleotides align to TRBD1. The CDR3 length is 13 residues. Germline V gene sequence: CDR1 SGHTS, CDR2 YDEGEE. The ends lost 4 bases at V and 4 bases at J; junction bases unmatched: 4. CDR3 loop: CASSRRQGTEAFF. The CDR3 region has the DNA TGTGCCAGCAGCCGTAGACAGGGCACTGAAGCTTTCTTT. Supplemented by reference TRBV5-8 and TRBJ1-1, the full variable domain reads EAGVTQSPTHLIKTRGQQATLRCSPISGHTSVYWYQQALGLGLQFLLWYDEGEERNRGNFPPRFSGRQFPNYSSELNVNALELEDSALYLCASSRRQGTEAFFGQGTRLTVV.

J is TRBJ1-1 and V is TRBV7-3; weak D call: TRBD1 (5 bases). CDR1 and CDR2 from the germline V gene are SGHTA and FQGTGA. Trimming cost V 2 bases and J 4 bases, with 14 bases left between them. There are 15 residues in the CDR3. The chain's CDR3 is CASSLVPGRGTEAFF. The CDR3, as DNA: TGTGCCAGCAGCTTAGTTCCGGGGCGCGGCACTGAAGCTTTCTTT.

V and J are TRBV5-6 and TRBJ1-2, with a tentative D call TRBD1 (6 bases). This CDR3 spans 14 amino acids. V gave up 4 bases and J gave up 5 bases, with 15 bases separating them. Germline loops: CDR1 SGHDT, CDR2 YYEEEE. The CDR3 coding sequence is TGTGCCAGCAGCCCCGGAGGACAGAGATATGGCTACACCTTC. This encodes CASSPGGQRYGYTF.

The CDR3 DNA reads TGTGCCAGCAGGGGGATTTCGCGGGTCGGCTATGGCTACACCTTC. Translation gives CASRGISRVGYGYTF. This sequence joins TRBV2 and TRBJ1-2; D remains ambiguous. Germline values: CDR1 SNHLY, CDR2 FYNNEI. The CDR3 consists of 15 residues. V lost 6 bases and J 4 bases, leaving 18 bases between the germline ends.

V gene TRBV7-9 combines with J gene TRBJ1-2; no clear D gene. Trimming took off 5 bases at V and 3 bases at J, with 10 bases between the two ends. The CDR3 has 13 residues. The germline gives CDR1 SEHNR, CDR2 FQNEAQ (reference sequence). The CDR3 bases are TGTGCCAGCAGCCCCGGTTACTACTATGGCTACACCTTC. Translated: CASSPGYYYGYTF.

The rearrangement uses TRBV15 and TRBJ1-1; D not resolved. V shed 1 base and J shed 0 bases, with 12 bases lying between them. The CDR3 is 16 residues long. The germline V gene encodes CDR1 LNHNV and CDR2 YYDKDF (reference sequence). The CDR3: CATSRAGLSVNTEAFF. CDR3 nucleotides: TGTGCCACCAGCAGAGCTGGGTTGTCGGTGAACACTGAAGCTTTCTTT.

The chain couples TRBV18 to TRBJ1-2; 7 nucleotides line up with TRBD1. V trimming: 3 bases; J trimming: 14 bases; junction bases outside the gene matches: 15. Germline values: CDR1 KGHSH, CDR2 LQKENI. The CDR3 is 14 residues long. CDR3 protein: CASSPQPGQYVRTF. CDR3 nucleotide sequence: TGTGCCAGCTCACCCCAGCCGGGACAGTACGTCAGGACCTTC.